A selection of T cell receptor beta chains follows, all from one sample in a study of cytomegalovirus exposure and HLA in healthy donors. Assay used: immunoSEQ multiplex PCR; TCRdb lists only in-frame clones, some missing. This table has 120,000 to 150,000 clones, around three quarters appearing once. What was sequenced was PBMCs. These receptors all come from a young man in good health and CMV-seronegative. Each CDR3 is given with its conserved first and last residue. Each record gives: J gene, V gene, D gene, clone size, CDR3 protein, CDR3 DNA. A D gene is named only where the DNA matches it firmly. Size values are once, few and many counts, or a class for expanded clones, and some rows have none.

TRBJ2-7	TRBV19	TRBD2	.	CASSMSGGSYEQYF	TGTGCCAGTAGTATGAGCGGGGGGTCCTACGAGCAGTACTTC
TRBJ2-7	TRBV6-5	.	.	CASSYSVQGAYEQYF	TGTGCCAGCAGTTACTCGGTACAGGGTGCCTACGAGCAGTACTTC
TRBJ2-5	TRBV7-9	.	few	CASSLSGEETQYF	TGTGCCAGCAGCTTATCGGGGGAAGAGACCCAGTACTTC
TRBJ1-4	TRBV25-1	.	once	CASSDNRGGGRRKLFF	TGTGCCAGCAGTGATAATCGGGGGGGTGGCCGGCGAAAACTGTTTTTT
TRBJ1-4	TRBV30	TRBD1	few	CAWSRDRGPTTNEKLFF	TGTGCCTGGAGTAGGGACAGGGGGCCTACAACTAATGAAAAACTGTTTTTT
TRBJ2-7	TRBV11-2	TRBD1	once	CASSLDRIRGLEQYF	TGTGCCAGCAGCTTAGATAGGATCAGGGGGCTCGAGCAGTACTTC
TRBJ1-2	TRBV5-1	TRBD1	.	CASSPDRADGYTF	TGCGCCAGCAGCCCAGACAGGGCTGATGGCTACACCTTC
TRBJ2-1	TRBV28	TRBD2	.	CASRRGRASYNEQFF	TGTGCCAGCAGACGGGGGAGGGCCTCCTACAATGAGCAGTTCTTC
TRBJ2-7	TRBV18	TRBD2	.	CASSPLAGVGNEQYF	TGTGCCAGCTCACCGCTTGCGGGAGTCGGGAACGAGCAGTACTTC
TRBJ2-7	TRBV6-1	.	.	CASVLYYPYEQYF	TGTGCCAGCGTCCTATATTACCCCTACGAGCAGTACTTC